The rows below give T cell receptor beta chains drawn from one sample of a study of breast tumors, draining lymph nodes, adjacent tissues. TCRdb used MiXCR to reprocess the multiplex PCR reads, holding one entry per CDR3 protein. This sample has 130,000 or so distinct CDR3 sequences, with 21% found just once. The sequencing input was axillary lymph node tissue. The receptor source for this set is a female donor with breast cancer. Some clones in this sample may be carry-over from other donors' samples. The CDR3 runs from the conserved cysteine through the conserved F or W. A D gene is named only where the DNA matches it firmly. The size entry is marked missing in some rows and otherwise reads once, few, many or a size class.

d_call	v_call	j_call	clone_size	cdr3_aa	cdr3_nt
TRBD1	TRBV20-1	TRBJ1-2	many	CSASSGQGVNYGYTF	TGCAGTGCTAGTTCTGGACAGGGGGTTAACTATGGCTACACCTTC
NA	TRBV13	TRBJ1-2	many	CATEKNTNYGYTF	TGTGCCACCGAAAAGAATACTAACTATGGCTACACCTTC
TRBD2	TRBV20-1	TRBJ2-7	many	CSARDRLAVSYEQYF	TGCAGTGCTAGAGACCGACTAGCGGTTTCCTACGAGCAGTACTTC
TRBD1	TRBV6-5	TRBJ1-2	many	CASYRTGTAINYGYTF	TGTGCCAGTTACCGCACCGGGACAGCAATCAACTATGGCTACACCTTC
NA	TRBV29-1	TRBJ2-3	many	CSVAQADTQYF	TGCAGCGTGGCTCAGGCTGATACGCAGTATTTT
TRBD1	TRBV29-1	TRBJ1-3	many	CSVATGNSGNTIYF	TGCAGCGTGGCGACAGGGAACTCTGGAAACACCATATATTTT
NA	TRBV10-1	TRBJ2-5	many	CASSERLGSVLETQYF	TGCGCCAGCAGTGAAAGATTGGGCTCAGTTCTTGAGACCCAGTACTTC
NA	TRBV5-1	TRBJ2-7	many	CASSRHTGTPNEQYF	TGCGCCAGCAGCAGGCATACCGGGACTCCCAACGAGCAGTACTTC
NA	TRBV7-9	TRBJ2-1	few	CASSLPLTGFFNGEQFF	TGTGCCAGCAGCCTCCCTCTTACAGGGTTCTTCAATGGTGAGCAGTTCTTC
TRBD1	TRBV2	TRBJ2-2	many	CASSLSGQGGAGELFF	TGTGCCAGCAGTCTATCGGGACAGGGGGGAGCCGGGGAGCTGTTTTTT
TRBD2	TRBV5-1	TRBJ2-3	many	CASSQIGGRGTDTQYF	TGCGCCAGCAGCCAAATCGGCGGGAGAGGCACAGATACGCAGTATTTT
NA	TRBV11-2	TRBJ2-1	many	CASSLGSTGLEQFF	TGTGCCAGCAGCTTAGGTTCTACAGGGCTTGAGCAGTTCTTC
TRBD1	TRBV5-1	TRBJ2-1	many	CASSLGSGGYNEQFF	TGCGCCAGCAGCCTGGGGTCAGGGGGTTACAATGAGCAGTTCTTC
NA	TRBV4-1	TRBJ1-4	many	CASSLTSRDLEKLFF	TGCGCCAGCAGCCTAACGTCCCGGGACCTTGAAAAACTGTTTTTT
TRBD2	TRBV5-6	TRBJ2-1	many	CASSSVWPGGSNEQFF	TGTGCCAGCAGCTCCGTTTGGCCGGGGGGAAGCAATGAGCAGTTCTTC
NA	TRBV5-1	TRBJ2-1	many	CASSKVVGEQFF	TGCGCCAGCAGCAAAGTGGTGGGTGAGCAGTTCTTC
TRBD2	TRBV2	TRBJ2-3	many	CAMSGHPGLAGGSTDTQYF	TGTGCCATGTCGGGACACCCGGGACTAGCGGGAGGCTCCACAGATACGCAGTATTTT
TRBD1	TRBV2	TRBJ1-4	many	CASSQGETNEKLFF	TGTGCCAGCAGCCAGGGGGAAACTAATGAAAAACTGTTTTTT
TRBD1	TRBV6-4	TRBJ2-7	NA	CASSDRDRYCEQYF	TGTGCCAGCAGTGATCGGGACAGGTACTGCGAGCAGTACTTC
NA	TRBV29-1	TRBJ2-3	many	CSTPGPGGDTQYF	TGCAGCACCCCCGGGCCCGGGGGAGATACGCAGTATTTT
TRBD1	TRBV11-2	TRBJ2-1	many	CASKGQGYNEQFF	TGTGCCAGCAAGGGACAGGGTTACAATGAGCAGTTCTTC
NA	TRBV28	TRBJ2-3	NA	CASRVGRGPTDTQYF	TGTGCCAGCAGGGTGGGAAGGGGACCCACAGATACGCAGTATTTT
TRBD1	TRBV19	TRBJ1-5	many	CASSTSRQGGQPQHF	TGTGCCAGTAGTACCTCCAGACAGGGTGGTCAGCCCCAGCATTTT
NA	TRBV10-1	TRBJ1-5	NA	CASSGGRYQPQHF	TGCGCCAGCAGTGGGGGGCGGTATCAGCCCCAGCATTTT
NA	TRBV10-3	TRBJ2-2	many	CAISPELSTGELFF	TGTGCCATCAGTCCGGAGTTAAGCACCGGGGAGCTGTTTTTT
NA	TRBV7-9	TRBJ2-1	many	CASSFGTGQYNEQFF	TGTGCCAGCAGCTTCGGGACGGGTCAGTACAATGAGCAGTTCTTC
NA	TRBV7-2	TRBJ2-7	many	CASSGRWGGSYEQYF	TGTGCCAGCAGCGGACGTTGGGGAGGCTCCTACGAGCAGTACTTC
TRBD2	TRBV28	TRBJ2-1	NA	CASSFRGSSYNEQFF	TGTGCCAGCAGTTTTCGCGGGAGCTCCTACAATGAGCAGTTCTTC
TRBD2	TRBV10-1	TRBJ2-3	many	CASSDSSGGTDTQYF	TGCGCCAGCAGTGATTCTAGCGGGGGGACAGATACGCAGTATTTT
TRBD1	TRBV20-1	TRBJ2-1	many	CSASRQDRYNEQFF	TGCAGTGCTAGCCGGCAGGACAGGTACAATGAGCAGTTCTTC
TRBD2	TRBV9	TRBJ2-1	many	CASSVDSGTYNEQFF	TGTGCCAGCAGCGTAGACAGCGGGACCTACAATGAGCAGTTCTTC
TRBD2	TRBV28	TRBJ2-1	few	CASSPWTSGRREQFF	TGTGCCAGCAGTCCCTGGACTAGCGGGAGAAGAGAGCAGTTCTTC
NA	TRBV4-1	TRBJ1-4	many	CASSQDTGQPNEKLFF	TGCGCCAGCAGCCAAGACACCGGACAGCCTAATGAAAAACTGTTTTTT